This TCR beta chain is drawn from a study of Graves' ophthalmopathy and Graves' hyperthyroidism. Study results and limitations: Blood contained most expanded thyroid clonotypes exceeding 0.001 frequency. Predictions made by the model for ophthalmopathy progression reached 65% to 71% sensitivity and almost 75% specificity.

Hyperthyroidism patients were newly diagnosed, under 2 months' duration, aged 18 to 65. Clinicians diagnosed using symptoms, serum thyroxine, TRAb, thyroid ultrasound and orbital computed tomography. In regard to this clonotype: Its cognate antigen is unknown.

CDR3 length: 18 amino acids. With 0 bases clipped from V and 5 bases from J, the junction kept 13 bases outside the gene matches. Germline values: CDR1 LNHNV, CDR2 YYDKDF (reference sequence). Amplified material comprised TCR beta CDR3 regions derived from RNA transcripts. Following a first-round RT-PCR that used HTBI primers, a second-round multiplex PCR was carried out. TCRdb reprocessed the multiplex PCR reads with MiXCR, giving one entry per CDR3 protein. The table has roughly 1.1 million distinct CDR3 sequences, less than 45% seen once. The sample consisted of peripheral blood or thyroid tissue (not recorded which). The origin of this receptor is an adult man with Graves' hyperthyroidism. The V call is TRBV15, the J call TRBJ1-1; 9 nucleotides align to TRBD1. CDR3 residues: CATSRERMGQGRGTEAFF. The CDR3 DNA follows: TGTGCCACCAGCAGAGAGAGAATGGGACAGGGACGGGGTACTGAAGCTTTCTTT. The complete variable domain, with remaining parts taken from reference TRBV15 and TRBJ1-1, reads DAMVIQNPRYQVTQFGKPVTLSCSQTLNHNVMYWYQQKSSQAPKLLFHYYDKDFNNEADTPDNFQSRRPNTSFCFLDIRSPGLGDTAMYLCATSRERMGQGRGTEAFFGQGTRLTVV.